The rows below give T cell receptor beta chains drawn from one sample of a study of Ad26.COV2.S vaccination and SARS-CoV-2 variants. The method was immunoSEQ multiplex PCR; TCRdb's version includes in-frame clones alone and lacks a portion of them. The table lists a few hundred thousand clones, about nine tenths of them singletons. This specimen was peripheral blood, taken in a trial of Ad26.COV2.S vaccine versus placebo. These receptors were collected from a person aged 18-65 years who received the Ad26.COV2.S COVID-19 vaccine or a placebo. CDR3s include the opening cysteine and the closing phenylalanine or tryptophan. The order of the fields is clone size, V gene, D gene, J gene, CDR3 protein, CDR3 DNA. D genes are given only for firm matches. The size entry is marked missing in some rows and otherwise reads once, few, many or a size class.

abundance: .
v_gene: TRBV11-3
d_gene: .
j_gene: TRBJ2-3
CDR3aa: CASSRTQDTQYF
CDR3nt: TGTGCCAGCAGCCGGACCCAAGATACGCAGTATTTT

abundance: .
v_gene: TRBV27
d_gene: TRBD1
j_gene: TRBJ2-2
CDR3aa: CASSFGDRVTGELFF
CDR3nt: TGTGCCAGCAGTTTCGGGGACAGGGTCACCGGGGAGCTGTTTTTT

abundance: .
v_gene: TRBV30
d_gene: TRBD1
j_gene: TRBJ1-2
CDR3aa: CAVTTRTGGFYGYTF
CDR3nt: TGTGCCGTAACCACCCGAACAGGGGGCTTCTATGGCTACACCTTC

abundance: few
v_gene: TRBV9
d_gene: .
j_gene: TRBJ1-5
CDR3aa: CASSVGGGREPQHF
CDR3nt: TGTGCCAGCAGCGTAGGTGGAGGCCGTGAGCCCCAGCATTTT

abundance: .
v_gene: TRBV5-4
d_gene: .
j_gene: TRBJ2-2
CDR3aa: CASSSTNTGELFF
CDR3nt: TGTGCCAGCAGCTCCACTAACACCGGGGAGCTGTTTTTT

abundance: few
v_gene: TRBV27
d_gene: TRBD1
j_gene: TRBJ1-5
CDR3aa: CASRPTTGSQPQHF
CDR3nt: TGTGCCAGCAGGCCTACGACAGGGTCTCAGCCCCAGCATTTT

abundance: .
v_gene: TRBV5-1
d_gene: .
j_gene: TRBJ1-6
CDR3aa: CASSSDSNLNSPLHF
CDR3nt: TGCGCCAGCAGCTCGGACAGTAACCTTAATTCACCCCTCCACTTT

abundance: .
v_gene: TRBV15
d_gene: .
j_gene: TRBJ1-4
CDR3aa: CATSRGLTEKLFF
CDR3nt: TGTGCCACCAGCAGGGGGTTGACTGAAAAACTGTTTTTT

abundance: once
v_gene: TRBV4-1
d_gene: .
j_gene: TRBJ2-1
CDR3aa: CASSQTRGSHNEQFF
CDR3nt: TGCGCCAGCAGCCAAACTCGGGGGAGCCACAATGAGCAGTTCTTC

abundance: .
v_gene: TRBV2
d_gene: TRBD2
j_gene: TRBJ2-5
CDR3aa: CASIGGGPWETQYF
CDR3nt: TGTGCCAGCATCGGGGGGGGGCCTTGGGAGACCCAGTACTTC

abundance: .
v_gene: TRBV3-1/TRBV3-2
d_gene: .
j_gene: TRBJ1-1
CDR3aa: CASSQAPGPRKNTEAFF
CDR3nt: TGTGCCAGCAGCCAAGCGCCGGGACCTCGTAAGAACACTGAAGCTTTCTTT

abundance: .
v_gene: TRBV7-2
d_gene: TRBD2
j_gene: TRBJ2-5
CDR3aa: CASSPELDSGKETQYF
CDR3nt: TGTGCCAGCAGCCCGGAGCTAGATAGCGGGAAAGAGACCCAGTACTTC

abundance: .
v_gene: TRBV5-4
d_gene: TRBD1
j_gene: TRBJ1-5
CDR3aa: CASSFGGQGTQPQHF
CDR3nt: TGTGCCAGCAGCTTTGGGGGACAGGGGACTCAGCCCCAGCATTTT